The entry below gives a single TCR beta chain sequence along with its context. Its recognized antigen is unknown. Nothing much larger sits one base from this clone, and base qualities are not available. Amplification of TCR beta CDR3 regions was carried out from RNA transcripts. The TCR CDR3 was subjected to a first round of RT-PCR using the HTBI primer set and the Qiagen OneStep RT-PCR kit. Libraries were constructed in a second round of multiplex PCR, after which size selection and purification were performed. Sequencing of the libraries was done on an Illumina HiSeq2000 using paired-end 100 bp reads. Under the source paper's analysis protocol: SOAPnuke was used to process the raw data, throwing out any read that contained adapters or uncalled bases, had a mean Phred below 15, or lacked an exact constant-primer or identifier match. COPE v1.2.5 was used to merge high-quality paired reads, and clonotypes were defined as unique nucleotide sequences. Clonotypes were aligned to IMGT TRBV, TRBD and TRBJ reference segments using MiTCR v1.1. Analysis was restricted to V-J combinations with a frequency above 0.0001, which covered 99% to 99.2% of repertoires. The TCS score was defined as F50 (clonal expansion) divided by E x V (chaos), with BLOSUM62-based TCRdist calculated between CDR3 peptides within each V-J. Welch's t-statistics and random forest reduced around 520 V-J features to 13, which were used in a naive Bayes classifier (R e1071). In TCRdb, the public reads were trimmed at Q25 with fastp and aligned with MiXCR, with productive beta chains retained. Identical CDR3 proteins give one entry, which carries the most common genes and DNA. These V and J calls rely on TCRdb rather than the paper's analysis. The sample profile shows around 600,000 distinct CDR3 sequences; approximately 14% of them were found once. The ten largest clones add up to roughly 6.6% of the sample.

This specimen belongs to a study of T cells in Graves' hyperthyroidism and ophthalmopathy (dated by TCRdb to about 2019). Turning to the overall study: Peripheral blood samples were taken at initial diagnosis, before any treatment was given. TCR V-J signatures able to tell the groups apart were searched for in a discovery cohort of approximately 95 patients, of whom fewer than 45 had Graves' ophthalmopathy and around 58 had stable Graves' hyperthyroidism. Prospective prediction of ophthalmopathy was tested in an independent validation cohort of 18 to 20 hyperthyroidism patients and some 17 patients who later progressed to ophthalmopathy. The 75 to 100 discovery patients were randomly split 7:3 into training and test sets. Thyroid tissue and blood T-cell repertoires from about six Graves' hyperthyroidism patients were also compared in the study. Once sampling was done, hyperthyroidism patients were given methimazole at a starting dose of 30 mg daily, whereas ophthalmopathy patients were given high-dose intravenous methylprednisolone. According to the paper, TCR Vbeta CDR3 sequencing was carried out on 135 peripheral blood samples, which came from over 40 ophthalmopathy, 80 or so hyperthyroidism and about 17 progressor patients. Results the study describes overall, beyond this receptor: Most expanded thyroid clonotypes (frequency above 0.001) were also detected in blood, a finding suggesting that blood repertoires may reflect thyroid immune responses. In validation, the model predicted progression to ophthalmopathy a median of approximately 6.3 months before onset, with over 55% sensitivity and just under 75% specificity. Sample size was not statistically predetermined, and investigators were not blinded to group allocation. In cross-validation, a model built on a 13 V-J signature told ophthalmopathy apart from stable hyperthyroidism with under 90% sensitivity and about 81% specificity, and in testing the same model reached 80%/75%.

Stable Graves' hyperthyroidism was defined as the absence of progression to ophthalmopathy over 18 months of follow-up. Hyperthyroidism patients were aged 18 to 65 years and newly diagnosed, with disease duration of less than 2 months. Any patient with an uncontrolled infection, another autoimmune disease, pregnancy or lactation was excluded. Diagnoses were based on clinical symptoms, serum thyroxine and TRAb, thyroid ultrasound and orbital computed tomography. PBMCs were isolated from approximately 10 ml of fresh peripheral blood by Ficoll-Paque density gradient centrifugation. Trizol reagent was used to extract total RNA, and RNA quality was then checked on an Agilent 2100 Bioanalyzer. CDR1 and CDR2 are read off the germline V gene as WSHSY and SAAADI. From its cysteine to its phenylalanine, the CDR3 spans 10 amino acids. Only the CDR3 part of the read is kept: 30 bases, read in frame from the first base. V gives up 8 bases and J gives up 10 bases, and the segment between their germline ends measures 9 bases.

This TCR derives from a woman between 25 and 40 years old with Graves' hyperthyroidism. The source material was blood. The rearrangement combines TRBV10-2 with TRBJ2-1; no D gene can be assigned with confidence. The sequenced DNA is TGCGCCAGCGGTCCCGGGGAGCAGTTCTTC. This encodes CASGPGEQFF.